These 7 T cell receptor beta chains were sequenced from one sample in a study of cytomegalovirus exposure and HLA in healthy donors. The protocol was immunoSEQ multiplex PCR, while the TCRdb copy is restricted to in-frame clones and leaves out a portion. The top ten hold about 3% of the sample, which has 130,000 or so clones, roughly nine tenths seen once. The specimen was PBMCs. The receptors originated from a man aged 30 to 39 in good health and CMV-seronegative.

This chain uses TRBV2 with TRBJ1-1; D is unclear. V lost 5 bases and J lost 1, with 11 bases in between. The germline gives CDR1 SNHLY, CDR2 FYNNEI. The CDR3 loop spans 14 amino acids. CDR3 coding DNA: TGTGCCAGCAGTTTACCCCGGGGGAACACTGAAGCTTTCTTT. Protein: CASSLPRGNTEAFF.

This chain links TRBV7-9 with TRBJ2-1, with TRBD1 matching over 8 bases. V dropped 2 bases and J dropped 13; count of bases not matched to a gene: 7. Germline V gives CDR1 SEHNR, CDR2 FQNEAQ (reference sequence). The length of the CDR3 is 13 residues. The CDR3 DNA sequence: TGTGCCAGCAGCTTACAGGGACAGGACCGTCAGTTCTTC. This encodes CASSLQGQDRQFF.

Only one count was recorded for this clone. This chain joins TRBV27 and TRBJ2-1; D ambiguous. Germline-derived CDR1 and CDR2 are MNHEY and SMNVEV (reference sequence). This CDR3 is 14 amino acids long. Trimming left V 5 bases short and J 6 bases short, with 14 bases between. The CDR3 DNA follows: TGTGCCAGCAGTCCCTATGGGCTATTCAATGAGCAGTTCTTC. It translates to CASSPYGLFNEQFF.

The gene calls are TRBV14 and TRBJ1-1; perhaps TRBD1 as D (5 bases). The germline V gene has CDR1 SGHDN and CDR2 FVKESK. This CDR3 is built from 17 residues. The V end was cut by 4 bases, the J end by 1 base, with 19 bases between. CDR3 coding DNA: TGTGCCAGCAGCCCCTTTCTTGGGCGACAGAAGAACACTGAAGCTTTCTTT. Its translation is CASSPFLGRQKNTEAFF.

The rearrangement uses TRBV5-5 and TRBJ2-7, with 7 bases fitting TRBD1. The J segment lost 3 bases and the V segment lost 3 bases, leaving 12 bases of the junction unmatched. Germline V CDR1 and CDR2: SGHKS, YYEKEE (reference sequence). This CDR3 is 16 amino acids long. The CDR3 DNA reads TGTGCCAGCAGCTGGGGGACAGAGGTTAACTTCTACGAGCAGTACTTC. This sequence encodes CASSWGTEVNFYEQYF.

This rearrangement joins TRBV15 to TRBJ1-1; perhaps TRBD1 as D (6 bases). The germline V gene encodes CDR1 LNHNV and CDR2 YYDKDF (reference sequence). CDR3 size: 16 residues. The V gene lost 1 base and the J gene lost 0 bases, with 12 bases spanning the gap. The CDR3 sequence: CATSRGRGGLNTEAFF. The CDR3, as DNA: TGTGCCACCAGCAGAGGCAGGGGAGGGTTGAACACTGAAGCTTTCTTT.

This clone is a singleton in its sample. The chain uses TRBV29-1 and TRBJ1-1, with TRBD1 matching 7 bases. The V gene end was trimmed by 4 bases and the J gene end by 5 bases; junction bases not matched to a gene: 7. Germline V CDR1 and CDR2: SQVTM, ANQGSEA. The CDR3 is 13 residues long. The CDR3 region is CSVVGQAGTEAFF. The CDR3 nucleotides are TGCAGCGTTGTAGGACAGGCTGGGACTGAAGCTTTCTTT. The whole variable domain, remainder taken from reference TRBV29-1 and TRBJ1-1, is SAVISQKPSRDICQRGTSLTIQCQVDSQVTMMFWYRQQPGQSLTLIATANQGSEATYESGFVIDKFPISRPNLTFSTLTVSNMSPEDSSIYLCSVVGQAGTEAFFGQGTRLTVV.